The 17 T cell receptor beta chains reported below all come from one sample, sequenced in a study of blood T cell repertoires in COVID-19. Libraries were prepared by immunoSEQ multiplex PCR; TCRdb keeps only in-frame clonotypes and omits some of them. The sample lists about 210,000 clones; 70% to 90% were seen once. The sequenced material came from PBMCs or T cells enriched from blood (not recorded which). Receptors originate from a man in his thirties or forties who had recovered from COVID-19.

V gene TRBV7-2 combines with J gene TRBJ2-1, with D perhaps matching TRBD1 (5 bases). The germline gives CDR1 SGHTA, CDR2 FQGNSA. The CDR3 is 16 amino acids. V shed 5 bases and J shed 10 bases, with 24 bases lying between them. CDR3 protein: CASSRTNRDSKGEQFF. The CDR3 nucleotides are TGTGCCAGCAGCAGAACAAACCGCGACTCAAAGGGGGAGCAGTTCTTC. The variable domain in full, completed from reference TRBV7-2 and TRBJ2-1, reads GAGVSQSPSNKVTEKGKDVELRCDPISGHTALYWYRQSLGQGLEFLIYFQGNSAPDKSGLPSDRFSAERTGGSVSTLTIQRTQQEDSAVYLCASSRTNRDSKGEQFFGPGTRLTVL.

The chain uses TRBV28 and TRBJ1-5; D not resolved. There are 14 residues in the CDR3. The V end was cut by 5 bases, the J end by 11 bases, with 19 bases between. The germline V gene has CDR1 MDHEN and CDR2 SYDVKM. CDR3 in DNA: TGTGCCAGCAGTCAACGCCCACTTTATATTGCCCAGCATTTT. The encoded protein is CASSQRPLYIAQHF.

The chain links TRBV28 to TRBJ1-5, with D perhaps TRBD1 (5 bases). Per germline, CDR1 MDHEN and CDR2 SYDVKM. V lost 5 bases, J lost 1 base, and 12 bases lay in between. The CDR3 is 15 residues long. The CDR3 bases are TGTGCCAGCAGTGAAGCCCCAGGGAGCAATCAGCCCCAGCATTTT. Its translation: CASSEAPGSNQPQHF.

The CDR3 coding sequence is TGTGCCAGCTCACCACTCTTTACTATGGGTAGCATCGACGCTTTCTTT. Its protein is CASSPLFTMGSIDAFF. The chain employs TRBV18 and TRBJ1-1; D gene uncertain. The germline V gene has CDR1 KGHSH and CDR2 LQKENI. The CDR3 totals 16 residues. The V end lost 1 base, the J end lost 11 bases, and 23 bases lay between the germline ends.

The V and J genes are TRBV2 and TRBJ2-7; TRBD1 agrees at 8 bases. The V gene end was trimmed by 6 bases and the J gene end by 4 bases; junction bases not matched to a gene: 8. CDR1 is SNHLY and CDR2 is FYNNEI in the germline V gene. The CDR3 extends over 14 amino acids. The CDR3 DNA is TGTGCCAGCAGACCGGGGGACAGGTGGTACGAGCAGTACTTC. Protein sequence: CASRPGDRWYEQYF.

This clone was observed a few times. The V gene is TRBV13, the J gene TRBJ2-1, with a tentative D call TRBD2 (6 bases). Germline V lookup: CDR1 PRHDT, CDR2 FYEKMQ (reference sequence). V was cut by 5 bases and J by 8 bases, with 37 bases left in between. The CDR3 spans 21 residues. The CDR3 protein is CASSITTPGSLVPQSTYEQFF. As DNA, the CDR3 is TGTGCCAGCAGCATTACCACGCCCGGGAGCCTAGTTCCCCAGTCTACATATGAGCAGTTCTTC.

The V and J genes are TRBV9 and TRBJ2-1; D is ambiguous. Germline CDR1 and CDR2: SGDLS and YYNGEE. Trimming took 4 bases from V and 6 from J, leaving 8 bases between them. This CDR3 contains 12 residues. This chain's CDR3 is CASSPLGNEQFF. The CDR3 DNA reads TGTGCCAGCAGCCCCCTAGGCAATGAGCAGTTCTTC.

This chain uses TRBV19 with TRBJ2-7; 8 bases are a match to TRBD1. In germline, CDR1 is LNHDA, CDR2 SQIVND (reference sequence). The V gene end was trimmed by 3 bases and the J gene end by 3 bases; junction bases not matched to a gene: 10. This CDR3 is 16 amino acids long. The CDR3 nucleotides are TGTGCCAGTAGTATCTCAATGGGACAGGAGCACTACGAGCAGTACTTC. This encodes CASSISMGQEHYEQYF.

This rearrangement joins TRBV5-8 to TRBJ1-1; 8 nucleotides line up with TRBD1. CDR3 length equals 15 residues. The V gene end was trimmed by 4 bases and the J gene end by 2 bases; junction bases not matched to a gene: 7. Germline loops: CDR1 SGHTS, CDR2 YDEGEE. In nucleotides, the CDR3 is TGTGCCAGCAGCACCCGGGACAGGCTAAACACTGAAGCTTTCTTT. As protein: CASSTRDRLNTEAFF.

V gene TRBV7-9 combines with J gene TRBJ1-2; D is possibly TRBD1 (6 bases). The CDR3 is made up of 14 amino acids. The V end lost 5 bases, the J end lost 2 bases, and 12 bases lay between the germline ends. Germline V gene sequence: CDR1 SEHNR, CDR2 FQNEAQ (reference sequence). Here the CDR3 reads CASSPQGQNYGYTF. CDR3 sequence (DNA): TGTGCCAGCAGCCCCCAAGGACAGAACTATGGCTACACCTTC.

V is TRBV28 and J is TRBJ2-7, with D possibly TRBD1 on 6 matching bases. The CDR3 is 15 amino acids. Germline V gene data show CDR1 as MDHEN and CDR2 as SYDVKM. V lost 5 bases and J lost 0, with 14 bases in between. This CDR3 reads CASSELPGHSYEQYF. CDR3 sequence (DNA): TGTGCCAGCAGTGAGCTGCCGGGACACTCCTACGAGCAGTACTTC.

This chain joins TRBV2 and TRBJ2-6, with 8 bases identical to TRBD1. With 6 bases clipped from V and 2 bases from J, the junction kept 3 bases outside the gene matches. The V gene's germline CDR1 is SNHLY and CDR2 FYNNEI. This CDR3 has 15 amino acids. In DNA form, the CDR3 reads TGTGCCAGCAGGGCGGACAGGGCTGGGGCCAACGTCCTGACTTTC. Translation: CASRADRAGANVLTF. The full variable domain, its missing parts supplied by reference TRBV2 and TRBJ2-6, is EPEVTQTPSHQVTQMGQEVILRCVPISNHLYFYWYRQILGQKVEFLVSFYNNEISEKSEIFDDQFSVERPDGSNFTLKIRSTKLEDSAMYFCASRADRAGANVLTFGAGSRLTVL.

This chain links TRBV15 with TRBJ2-3; TRBD1 matches 8 bases. The germline gives CDR1 LNHNV, CDR2 YYDKDF (reference sequence). With 1 base clipped from V and 2 bases from J, the junction kept 2 bases outside the gene matches. CDR3 size: 15 residues. CDR3 DNA: TGTGCCACCAGCAGAGGGGACAGGAACACAGATACGCAGTATTTT. Translated, it gives CATSRGDRNTDTQYF.

This rearrangement joins TRBV11-2 to TRBJ1-1; perhaps TRBD1 as D (5 bases). This CDR3 is built from 13 residues. Germline values: CDR1 SGHAT, CDR2 FQNNGV. The V gene lost 5 bases and the J gene lost 5 bases, with 12 bases spanning the gap. The CDR3 bases are TGTGCCAGCAGCCGGGGGGGAGAAACTGAAGCTTTCTTT. It codes for CASSRGGETEAFF.

This clone appeared once. The chain uses TRBV4-3 and TRBJ1-4; D unresolved. The CDR3 sequence is 12 residues long. V gave up 2 bases and J gave up 5 bases, with 3 bases separating them. Looked up from germline, CDR1 is LGHNA and CDR2 is YSLEER. The CDR3 DNA is TGCGCCAGCAGCCAACCGAATGAAAAACTGTTTTTT. Translation gives CASSQPNEKLFF.

This clone was observed a single time. The chain joins TRBV6-5 to TRBJ2-7; the match to TRBD2 covers 10 bases. The V segment lost 0 bases and the J segment 4 bases; nucleotides outside the gene matches: 6. This CDR3 region has 16 residues. Germline V lookup: CDR1 MNHEY, CDR2 SVGAGI. The CDR3 coding sequence is TGTGCCAGCAGTTACTCGTTTAGCGGGAGGTTTTACGAGCAGTACTTC. Amino acids: CASSYSFSGRFYEQYF.

The gene calls are TRBV24-1 and TRBJ2-1; 7 nucleotides align to TRBD2. Germline V CDR1 and CDR2: KGHDR, SFDVKD. The CDR3 sequence is 15 residues long. With V trimmed by 4 bases and J by 4 bases, 6 bases remained unmatched. CDR3 DNA: TGTGCCACCAGTGAAGCGGGGCTAGGTTACAATGAGCAGTTCTTC. It codes for CATSEAGLGYNEQFF.